This T cell receptor beta chain was obtained from a study of CD8 T cells in Susac syndrome. Random hexamers served to reverse transcribe about 0.5 to 1 ug RNA. The method of amplification for TCR beta CDR3 was immunoSEQ multiplex PCR, covering 54 Vbeta and 13 Jbeta. Via MiXCR, TCRdb re-called the immunoSEQ multiplex PCR reads, giving one row per CDR3 protein. The sample records around 200,000 distinct CDR3 sequences, around 93% being singletons. Trimming took 3 bases from V and 10 from J; bases not matched to a gene: 12. There are 14 residues in the CDR3. Looked up from germline, CDR1 is GTSNPN and CDR2 is SVGIG (reference sequence).

The rearrangement links TRBV30 to TRBJ1-5, with 7 bases lining up with TRBD1. Source material: CD4+ T cells from PBMCs. This receptor was obtained from a human donor with multiple sclerosis. The CDR3 bases are TGTGCCTGGAGAAGTGGGCAGGGGGATTTTCCCCAGCATTTT. Amino acids: CAWRSGQGDFPQHF.